Listed below are T cell receptor beta chains from one sample, sequenced in a study of blood T cell repertoires in COVID-19. TCRdb keeps only in-frame clones here, not all; method: immunoSEQ multiplex PCR. Among around 56,000 clones listed, around 90% were seen once. The sample consisted of peripheral blood. The receptors originated from a man at least 80 years old with acute or convalescent COVID-19. CDR3s include the opening cysteine and the closing phenylalanine or tryptophan. The D gene is left open where the match is weak. Size is omitted from some rows. Given values are once, few, many or a class for expanded clones.

D,size,J,V,CDR3,DNA
.,.,TRBJ1-3,TRBV5-4,CATRGGSGNTIYF,TGTGCCACCCGAGGGGGCTCTGGAAACACCATATATTTT
.,.,TRBJ2-2,TRBV11-2,CASSLVQGGTGELFF,TGTGCCAGCAGCTTAGTGCAGGGGGGTACCGGGGAGCTGTTTTTT
.,.,TRBJ2-7,TRBV6-1,CASSGRGGGATLYEQYF,TGTGCCAGCAGTGGCCGTGGTGGAGGGGCGACTCTCTACGAGCAGTACTTC
.,.,TRBJ2-5,TRBV2,CASSEVSHQETQYF,TGTGCCAGCAGTGAAGTTAGCCACCAAGAGACCCAGTACTTC
TRBD2,few,TRBJ2-1,TRBV9,CASNIAGGPSNEQFF,TGTGCCAGCAACATAGCGGGGGGGCCCTCCAATGAGCAGTTCTTC
TRBD1,once,TRBJ2-1,TRBV6-6,CASSPDRDNEQFF,TGTGCCAGCAGTCCGGACAGGGACAATGAGCAGTTCTTC
TRBD1,.,TRBJ2-7,TRBV2,CASSKGQGAAEQYF,TGTGCCAGCAGTAAAGGACAGGGGGCGGCTGAGCAGTACTTC
.,.,TRBJ1-6,TRBV11-2,CASSFQGHNSPLHF,TGTGCCAGCAGCTTTCAGGGCCATAATTCACCCCTCCACTTT
.,.,TRBJ1-1,TRBV28,CASSLLRGEAFF,TGTGCCAGCAGTTTGCTGCGGGGTGAAGCTTTCTTT
TRBD2,.,TRBJ2-1,TRBV25-1,CASSPRGSGGPYNEQFF,TGTGCCAGCAGTCCCCGGGGTAGCGGGGGACCCTACAATGAGCAGTTCTTC
.,once,TRBJ1-2,TRBV7-9,CASSPDILRGYTF,TGTGCCAGCAGCCCCGACATTCTCCGGGGCTACACCTTC
TRBD1,.,TRBJ2-6,TRBV5-1,CASSLTGGGGNVLTF,TGCGCCAGCAGCCTGACAGGGGGAGGGGGAAACGTCCTGACTTTC
TRBD2,few,TRBJ2-1,TRBV6-1,CASSKAGGRYNEQFF,TGTGCCAGCAGTAAAGCGGGGGGGAGATACAATGAGCAGTTCTTC
TRBD1,.,TRBJ2-7,TRBV12-3/TRBV12-4,CASSSGTGQEQYF,TGTGCCAGCAGTTCCGGGACAGGGCAGGAGCAGTACTTC
.,.,TRBJ2-1,TRBV6-2/TRBV6-3,CASSTLAGFEQFF,TGTGCCAGCAGTACTCTCGCGGGTTTTGAGCAGTTCTTC
.,.,TRBJ2-3,TRBV19,CASSISGLYTDTQYF,TGTGCCAGTAGTATATCAGGACTATACACAGATACGCAGTATTTT
.,.,TRBJ1-1,TRBV19,CASSITGIRTEAFF,TGTGCCAGTAGTATAACAGGGATTAGGACTGAAGCTTTCTTT
TRBD2,few,TRBJ2-1,TRBV14,CASSQDLAAYAEQFF,TGTGCCAGCAGCCAAGACCTAGCGGCCTACGCTGAGCAGTTCTTC
.,.,TRBJ2-5,TRBV27,CASSLQRGETQYF,TGTGCCAGCAGTTTACAGCGAGGAGAGACCCAGTACTTC
TRBD1,.,TRBJ1-1,TRBV7-2,CASSFRQGGGEAFF,TGTGCCAGCAGCTTTCGGCAGGGGGGCGGTGAAGCTTTCTTT
TRBD2,.,TRBJ2-1,TRBV3-1/TRBV3-2,CASSQGWGGNNEQFF,TGTGCCAGCAGCCAAGGATGGGGGGGGAACAATGAGCAGTTCTTC
TRBD1,.,TRBJ2-5,TRBV6-5,CASRRTGTGKETQYF,TGTGCCAGCAGACGTACCGGGACAGGAAAAGAGACCCAGTACTTC